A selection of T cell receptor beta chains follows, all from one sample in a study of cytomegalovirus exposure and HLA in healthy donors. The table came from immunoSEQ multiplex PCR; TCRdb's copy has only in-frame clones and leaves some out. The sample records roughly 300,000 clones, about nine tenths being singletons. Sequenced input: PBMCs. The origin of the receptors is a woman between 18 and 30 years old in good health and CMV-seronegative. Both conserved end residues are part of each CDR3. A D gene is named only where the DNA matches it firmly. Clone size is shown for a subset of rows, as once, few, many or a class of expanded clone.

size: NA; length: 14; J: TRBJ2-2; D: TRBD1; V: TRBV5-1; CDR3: CASSTGQDTGELFF; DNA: TGCGCCAGCAGCACGGGACAGGACACCGGGGAGCTGTTTTTT
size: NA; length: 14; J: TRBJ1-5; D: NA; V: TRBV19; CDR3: CASSIGEGDQPQHF; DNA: TGTGCCAGTAGTATTGGGGAGGGCGATCAGCCCCAGCATTTT
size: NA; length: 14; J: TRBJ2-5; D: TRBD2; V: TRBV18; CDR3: CASSSLAPQETQYF; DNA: TGTGCCAGCTCATCACTAGCGCCCCAAGAGACCCAGTACTTC
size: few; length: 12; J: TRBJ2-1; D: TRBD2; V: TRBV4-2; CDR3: CASSQEAGGVFF; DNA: TGTGCCAGCAGCCAAGAGGCGGGAGGCGTCTTCTTC
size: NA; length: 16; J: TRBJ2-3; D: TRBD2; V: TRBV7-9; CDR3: CASSSEIAGNTDTQYF; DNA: TGTGCCAGCAGCTCCGAGATAGCGGGAAACACAGATACGCAGTATTTT
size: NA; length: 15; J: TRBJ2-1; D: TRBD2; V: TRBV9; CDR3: CASSVLAGVSNEQFF; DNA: TGTGCCAGCAGCGTTCTAGCGGGAGTGTCGAATGAGCAGTTCTTC
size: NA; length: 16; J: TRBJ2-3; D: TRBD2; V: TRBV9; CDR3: CASSASTSGRTDTQYF; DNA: TGTGCCAGCAGCGCATCGACTAGCGGGAGGACGGATACGCAGTATTTT
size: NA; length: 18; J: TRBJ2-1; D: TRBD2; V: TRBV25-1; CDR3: CASSGPGTSGRHYNEQFF; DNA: TGTGCCAGCAGTGGGCCCGGGACTAGCGGGAGGCATTACAATGAGCAGTTCTTC
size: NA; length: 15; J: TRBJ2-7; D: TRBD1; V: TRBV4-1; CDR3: CASSLWRGQGYEQYF; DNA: TGCGCCAGCAGCCTCTGGCGGGGACAGGGGTACGAGCAGTACTTC
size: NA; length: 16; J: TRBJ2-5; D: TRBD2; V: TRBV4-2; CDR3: CASSQEVAGIQETQYF; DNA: TGTGCCAGCAGCCAAGAGGTAGCGGGGATACAAGAGACCCAGTACTTC
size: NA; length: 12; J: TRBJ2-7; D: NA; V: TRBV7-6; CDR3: CASSPDRLEQYF; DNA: TGTGCCAGCAGCCCAGACAGGCTCGAGCAGTACTTC
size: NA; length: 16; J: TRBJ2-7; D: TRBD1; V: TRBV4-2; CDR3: CASSQDGQGYSYEQYF; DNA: TGTGCCAGCAGCCAAGATGGACAGGGTTACTCCTACGAGCAGTACTTC
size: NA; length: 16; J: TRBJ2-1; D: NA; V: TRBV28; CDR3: CASSFSGGFNYNEQFF; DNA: TGTGCCAGCAGTTTTAGTGGCGGGTTTAACTACAATGAGCAGTTCTTC
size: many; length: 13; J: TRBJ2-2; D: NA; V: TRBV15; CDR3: CATSQTRGGELFF; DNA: TGTGCCACCAGCCAAACTAGAGGCGGGGAGCTGTTTTTT
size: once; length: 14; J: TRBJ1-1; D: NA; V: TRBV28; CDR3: CASSRTNRNTEAFF; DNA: TGTGCCAGCAGCCGGACAAACAGGAACACTGAAGCTTTCTTT
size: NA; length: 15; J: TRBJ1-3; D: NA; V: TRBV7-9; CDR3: CASSPPDRSGNTIYF; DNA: TGTGCCAGCAGCCCCCCGGACAGAAGTGGAAACACCATATATTTT
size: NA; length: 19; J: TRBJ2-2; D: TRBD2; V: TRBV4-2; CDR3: CASSQVGWAGESNTGELFF; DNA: TGTGCCAGCAGCCAAGTGGGGTGGGCGGGGGAATCGAACACCGGGGAGCTGTTTTTT
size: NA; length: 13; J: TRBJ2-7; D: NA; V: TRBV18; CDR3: CASSPPSSYEQYF; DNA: TGTGCCAGCTCACCACCGAGCTCCTACGAGCAGTACTTC
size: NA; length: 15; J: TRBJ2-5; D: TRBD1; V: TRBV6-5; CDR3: CASSLQGSLHQTQYF; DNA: TGTGCCAGCAGTTTACAGGGGTCACTCCATCAGACCCAGTACTTC
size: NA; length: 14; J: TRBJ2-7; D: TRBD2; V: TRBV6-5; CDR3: CASSYGRDYYEQYF; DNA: TGTGCCAGCAGTTACGGCAGGGACTACTACGAGCAGTACTTC
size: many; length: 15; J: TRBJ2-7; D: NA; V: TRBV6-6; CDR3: CASSYSRGVGYEQYF; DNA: TGTGCCAGCAGTTACTCCCGGGGTGTAGGCTACGAGCAGTACTTC
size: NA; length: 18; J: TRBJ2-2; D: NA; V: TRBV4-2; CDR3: CASSQGPVMNRLAGELFF; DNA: TGTGCCAGCAGCCAAGGCCCAGTCATGAACAGGTTGGCCGGGGAGCTGTTTTTT
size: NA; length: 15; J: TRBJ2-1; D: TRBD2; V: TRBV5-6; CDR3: CASSLLAGGLNEQFF; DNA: TGTGCCAGCAGCTTGTTAGCGGGAGGTCTGAATGAGCAGTTCTTC
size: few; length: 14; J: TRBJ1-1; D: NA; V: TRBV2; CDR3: CASSVEGVGTEAFF; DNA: TGTGCCAGCAGTGTCGAGGGGGTGGGGACTGAAGCTTTCTTT
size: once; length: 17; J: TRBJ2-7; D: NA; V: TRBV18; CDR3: CASTTGQGLGTTYEQYF; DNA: TGTGCCAGCACAACGGGACAAGGGCTAGGAACAACCTACGAGCAGTACTTC
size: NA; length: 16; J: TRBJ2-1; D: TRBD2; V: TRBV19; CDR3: CASTPSLAGAYNEQFF; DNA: TGTGCCAGTACCCCCTCGCTAGCGGGAGCCTACAATGAGCAGTTCTTC
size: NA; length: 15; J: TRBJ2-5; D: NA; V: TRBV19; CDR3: CASMEGGLGQETQYF; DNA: TGTGCCAGTATGGAGGGGGGGCTTGGGCAAGAGACCCAGTACTTC
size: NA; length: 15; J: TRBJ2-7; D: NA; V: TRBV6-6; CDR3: CASSYSARGVHEQYF; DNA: TGTGCCAGCAGTTACTCGGCCAGGGGTGTACACGAGCAGTACTTC
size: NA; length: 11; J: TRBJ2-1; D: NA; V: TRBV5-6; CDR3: CASSTRHQQFF; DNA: TGTGCCAGCAGCACCAGACACCAGCAGTTCTTC
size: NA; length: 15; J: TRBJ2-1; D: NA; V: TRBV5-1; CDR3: CASSLASGSYNEQFF; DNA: TGCGCCAGCAGCTTGGCCAGCGGCAGCTACAATGAGCAGTTCTTC
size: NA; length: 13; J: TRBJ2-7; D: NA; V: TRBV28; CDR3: CASSSSQTYEQYF; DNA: TGTGCCAGCAGTTCCTCCCAGACCTACGAGCAGTACTTC
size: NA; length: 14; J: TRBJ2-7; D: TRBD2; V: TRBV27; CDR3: CASRQTSGISEQYF; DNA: TGTGCCAGCAGGCAGACTAGCGGGATCAGCGAGCAGTACTTC
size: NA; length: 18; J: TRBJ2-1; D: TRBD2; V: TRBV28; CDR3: CASSLLLGGGESYNEQFF; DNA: TGTGCCAGCAGTTTACTCCTCGGGGGGGGCGAATCCTACAATGAGCAGTTCTTC
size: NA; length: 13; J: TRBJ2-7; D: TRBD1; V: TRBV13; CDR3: CASSSGQGGEQYF; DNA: TGTGCCAGCAGCTCGGGACAGGGAGGCGAGCAGTACTTC
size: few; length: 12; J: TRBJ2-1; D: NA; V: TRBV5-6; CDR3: CASSLTDGEQFF; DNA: TGTGCCAGCAGCTTAACAGACGGTGAGCAGTTCTTC
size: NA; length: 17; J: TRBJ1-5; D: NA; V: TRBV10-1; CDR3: CASSDPNLGVGNQPQHF; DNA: TGCGCCAGCAGTGACCCGAACTTAGGGGTGGGCAATCAGCCCCAGCATTTT
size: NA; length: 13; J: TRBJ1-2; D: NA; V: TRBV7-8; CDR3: CASSDRQMVGYTF; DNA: TGTGCCAGCAGCGATCGACAGATGGTCGGCTACACCTTC
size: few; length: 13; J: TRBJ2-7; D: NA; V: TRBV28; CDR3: CASSLAGANEQYF; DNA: TGTGCCAGCAGTTTAGCGGGGGCCAACGAGCAGTACTTC
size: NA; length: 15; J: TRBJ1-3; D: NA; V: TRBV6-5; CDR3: CASSYSRGSGNTIYF; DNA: TGTGCCAGCAGTTACTCGCGGGGGTCTGGAAACACCATATATTTT
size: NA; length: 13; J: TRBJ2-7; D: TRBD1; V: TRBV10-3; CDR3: CAISGQGAREQYF; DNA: TGTGCCATCAGCGGACAGGGGGCGAGGGAGCAGTACTTC
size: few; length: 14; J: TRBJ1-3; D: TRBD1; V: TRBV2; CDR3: CASSGQGAGNTIYF; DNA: TGTGCCAGCAGTGGACAGGGGGCTGGAAACACCATATATTTT
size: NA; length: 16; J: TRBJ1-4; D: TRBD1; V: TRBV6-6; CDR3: CASSYSRGGRGEKLFF; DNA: TGTGCCAGCAGTTACTCGAGAGGGGGCCGGGGTGAAAAACTGTTTTTT
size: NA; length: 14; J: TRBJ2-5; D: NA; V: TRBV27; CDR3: CASSWGGRQETQYF; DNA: TGTGCCAGCAGTTGGGGGGGCCGTCAAGAGACCCAGTACTTC
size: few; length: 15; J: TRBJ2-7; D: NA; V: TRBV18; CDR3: CASSPGAGPSYEQYF; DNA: TGTGCCAGCTCACCAGGGGCAGGACCCTCTTACGAGCAGTACTTC
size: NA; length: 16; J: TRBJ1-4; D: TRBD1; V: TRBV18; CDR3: CASSDGQGVTNEKLFF; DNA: TGTGCCAGCTCGGACGGACAGGGAGTGACTAATGAAAAACTGTTTTTT
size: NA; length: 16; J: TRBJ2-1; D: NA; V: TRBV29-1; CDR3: CSVDAMRPFVNNEQFF; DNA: TGCAGCGTTGATGCTATGCGTCCGTTTGTTAACAATGAGCAGTTCTTC
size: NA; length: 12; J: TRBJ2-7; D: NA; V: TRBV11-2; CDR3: CASSFQGYEQYF; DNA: TGTGCCAGCAGCTTCCAGGGCTACGAGCAGTACTTC
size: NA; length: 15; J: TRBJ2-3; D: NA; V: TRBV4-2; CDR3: CASSQADTGSGTQYF; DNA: TGTGCCAGCAGCCAAGCGGATACGGGGAGTGGTACGCAGTATTTT
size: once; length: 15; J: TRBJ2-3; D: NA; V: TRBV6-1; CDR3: CASQTGNGNTDTQYF; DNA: TGTGCCAGCCAGACGGGGAACGGGAACACAGATACGCAGTATTTT
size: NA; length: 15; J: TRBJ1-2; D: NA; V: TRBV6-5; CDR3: CASSDSSPPTGGYTF; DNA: TGTGCCAGCAGTGACTCGTCCCCCCCGACGGGAGGCTACACCTTC
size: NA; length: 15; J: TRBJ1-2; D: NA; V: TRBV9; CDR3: CASSVAGFLNYGYTF; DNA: TGTGCCAGCAGCGTAGCAGGGTTTCTAAACTATGGCTACACCTTC
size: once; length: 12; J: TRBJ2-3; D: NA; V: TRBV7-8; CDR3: CASSFDRDTQYF; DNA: TGTGCCAGCAGCTTTGACAGGGATACGCAGTATTTT
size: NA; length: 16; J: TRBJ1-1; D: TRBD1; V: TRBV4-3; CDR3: CASSQDPEVTGSEAFF; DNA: TGCGCCAGCAGCCAAGATCCGGAGGTGACAGGGTCTGAAGCTTTCTTT
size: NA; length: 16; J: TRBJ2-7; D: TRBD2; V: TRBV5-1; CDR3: CASSLVPAGGSVEQYF; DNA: TGCGCCAGCAGCTTGGTTCCAGCGGGAGGGTCGGTCGAGCAGTACTTC
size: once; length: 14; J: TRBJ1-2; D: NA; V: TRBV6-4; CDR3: CASSDRDGGYGYTF; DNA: TGTGCCAGCAGTGACCGGGACGGGGGGTATGGCTACACCTTC
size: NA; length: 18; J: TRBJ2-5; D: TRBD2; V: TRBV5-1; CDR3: CASSLGVGAGGPQETQYF; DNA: TGCGCCAGCAGCTTGGGTGTAGGGGCGGGAGGGCCCCAAGAGACCCAGTACTTC